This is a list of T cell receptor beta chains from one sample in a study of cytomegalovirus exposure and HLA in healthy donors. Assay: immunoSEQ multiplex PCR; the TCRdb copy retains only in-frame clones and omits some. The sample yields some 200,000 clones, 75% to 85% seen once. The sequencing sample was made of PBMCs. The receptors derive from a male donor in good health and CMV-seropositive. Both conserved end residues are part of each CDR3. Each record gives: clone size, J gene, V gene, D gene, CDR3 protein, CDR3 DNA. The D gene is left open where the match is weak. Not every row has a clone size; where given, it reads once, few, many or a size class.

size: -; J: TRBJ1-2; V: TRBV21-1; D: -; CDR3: CASFQGRGSCGYTF; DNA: TGTGCCAGCTTCCAGGGAAGGGGCTCATGCGGCTACACCTTC
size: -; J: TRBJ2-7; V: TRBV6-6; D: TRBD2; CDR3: CASSPGTSGSYEQYF; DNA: TGTGCCAGCAGCCCCGGGACTAGCGGCTCCTACGAGCAGTACTTC
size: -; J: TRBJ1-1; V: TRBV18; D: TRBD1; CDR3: CASSGGTGNTEAFF; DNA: TGTGCCAGCTCCGGTGGGACAGGGAACACTGAAGCTTTCTTT
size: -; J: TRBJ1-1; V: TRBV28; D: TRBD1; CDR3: CASKYRGWTEAFF; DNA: TGTGCCAGCAAGTACAGGGGATGGACTGAAGCTTTCTTT
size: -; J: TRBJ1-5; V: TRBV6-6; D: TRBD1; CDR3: CASRRQGGQPQHF; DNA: TGTGCCAGCAGGCGACAGGGCGGTCAGCCCCAGCATTTT
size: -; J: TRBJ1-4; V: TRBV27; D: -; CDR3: CASSLWGPGEKLFF; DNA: TGTGCCAGCAGTTTATGGGGGCCGGGTGAAAAACTGTTTTTT
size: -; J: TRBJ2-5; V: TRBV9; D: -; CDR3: CASSEGKRPGETQYF; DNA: TGTGCCAGCAGCGAGGGAAAGAGGCCAGGGGAGACCCAGTACTTC
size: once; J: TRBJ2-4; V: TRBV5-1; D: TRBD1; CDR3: CASSHGQGNIQYF; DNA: TGCGCCAGCAGCCACGGACAGGGAAACATTCAGTACTTC
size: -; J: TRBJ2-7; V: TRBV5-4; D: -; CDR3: CASSLVGRVHEQYF; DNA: TGTGCCAGCAGCTTGGTCGGCAGGGTGCACGAGCAGTACTTC
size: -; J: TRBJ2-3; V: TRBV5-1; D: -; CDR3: CASSFSLSTTDTQYF; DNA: TGCGCCAGCAGCTTCTCTTTGTCTACCACAGATACGCAGTATTTT
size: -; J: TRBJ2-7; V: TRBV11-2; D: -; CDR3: CASSPKAAYEQYF; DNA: TGTGCCAGCAGTCCGAAGGCAGCGTACGAGCAGTACTTC
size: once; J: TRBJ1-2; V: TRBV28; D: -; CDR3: CASKLSVGLRGYTF; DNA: TGTGCCAGCAAGTTGAGTGTGGGGCTACGCGGCTACACCTTC
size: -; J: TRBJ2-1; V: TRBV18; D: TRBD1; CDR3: CASSESRTGRYNEQFF; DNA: TGTGCCAGCTCAGAATCCAGGACAGGGCGCTACAATGAGCAGTTCTTC
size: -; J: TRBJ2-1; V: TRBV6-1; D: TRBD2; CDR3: CASSTTSATYNEQFF; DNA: TGTGCCAGCAGCACGACTAGCGCAACTTACAATGAGCAGTTCTTC
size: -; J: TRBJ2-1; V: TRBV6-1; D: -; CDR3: CASKSGPLFNEQFF; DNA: TGTGCCAGCAAAAGCGGACCTCTGTTCAATGAGCAGTTCTTC
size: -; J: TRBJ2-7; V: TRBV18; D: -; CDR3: CASSRDTGTPYEQYF; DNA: TGTGCCAGCTCGCGAGATACCGGGACACCTTACGAGCAGTACTTC
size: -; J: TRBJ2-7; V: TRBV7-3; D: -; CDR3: CASSLTVFQEGQTQYEQYF; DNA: TGTGCCAGCAGCTTAACCGTTTTTCAGGAGGGGCAAACCCAGTACGAGCAGTACTTC
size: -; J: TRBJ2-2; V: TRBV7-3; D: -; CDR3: CASGQYDTGELFF; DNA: TGTGCCAGTGGACAGTATGACACCGGGGAGCTGTTTTTT
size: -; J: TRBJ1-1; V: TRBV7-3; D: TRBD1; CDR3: CASSLTGLGTEAFF; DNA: TGTGCCAGCAGCTTGACAGGGTTGGGCACTGAAGCTTTCTTT
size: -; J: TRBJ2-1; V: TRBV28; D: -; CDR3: CASSLISGSLNEQFF; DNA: TGTGCCAGCAGTTTAATCAGCGGGTCCCTCAATGAGCAGTTCTTC
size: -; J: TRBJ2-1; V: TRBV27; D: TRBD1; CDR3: CASKRGQALPVHEQFF; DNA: TGTGCCAGCAAGAGAGGACAGGCGCTACCCGTCCATGAGCAGTTCTTC
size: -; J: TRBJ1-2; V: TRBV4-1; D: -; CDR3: CASSQDTGVFYGYTF; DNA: TGCGCCAGCAGCCAGGATACCGGGGTCTTCTATGGCTACACCTTC
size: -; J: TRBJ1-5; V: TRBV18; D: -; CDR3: CASSKDGTGGVNQPQHF; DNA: TGTGCCAGCTCTAAAGATGGGACGGGAGGGGTCAATCAGCCCCAGCATTTT
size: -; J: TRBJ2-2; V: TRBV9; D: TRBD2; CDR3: CASSRRIGGLAVNTGELFF; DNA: TGTGCCAGCAGTCGTAGGATAGGGGGACTAGCGGTTAACACCGGGGAGCTGTTTTTT
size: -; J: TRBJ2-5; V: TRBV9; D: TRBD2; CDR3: CASSVLAGEQETQYF; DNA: TGTGCCAGCAGCGTACTAGCGGGGGAACAAGAGACCCAGTACTTC
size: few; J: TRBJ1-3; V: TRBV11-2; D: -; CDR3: CASSRGPSSGNTIYF; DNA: TGTGCCAGCTCCAGGGGTCCTTCTTCTGGAAACACCATATATTTT
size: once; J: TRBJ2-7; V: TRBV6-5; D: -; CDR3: CASRKPTGVGSEQYF; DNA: TGTGCCAGCAGAAAACCTACAGGGGTCGGGAGCGAGCAGTACTTC
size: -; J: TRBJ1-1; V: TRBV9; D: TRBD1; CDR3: CASSRQGAGTEAFF; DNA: TGTGCCAGCAGCCGACAGGGGGCGGGCACTGAAGCTTTCTTT
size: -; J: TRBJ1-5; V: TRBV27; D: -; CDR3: CASSSGGVGQPQHF; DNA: TGTGCCAGCAGTTCGGGGGGCGTAGGGCAGCCCCAGCATTTT
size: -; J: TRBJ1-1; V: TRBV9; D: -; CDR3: CASSVLGAFF; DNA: TGTGCCAGCAGCGTTCTAGGAGCTTTCTTT
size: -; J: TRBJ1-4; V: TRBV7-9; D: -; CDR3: CASSLSLNEKLFF; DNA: TGTGCCAGCAGCTTATCCCTTAATGAAAAACTGTTTTTT
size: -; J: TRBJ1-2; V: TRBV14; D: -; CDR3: CASSQERNGYTF; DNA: TGTGCCAGCAGCCAAGAGAGGAATGGCTACACCTTC
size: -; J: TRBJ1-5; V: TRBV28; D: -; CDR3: CASSLTGTYSNQPQHF; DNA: TGTGCCAGCAGTTTGACAGGAACTTATAGCAATCAGCCCCAGCATTTT
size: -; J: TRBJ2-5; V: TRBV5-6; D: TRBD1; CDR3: CASSSTGGRETQYF; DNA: TGTGCCAGCAGCTCGACAGGGGGCCGAGAGACCCAGTACTTC
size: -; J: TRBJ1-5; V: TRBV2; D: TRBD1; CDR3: CASSNRDRGYSNQPQHF; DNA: TGTGCCAGCTCCAACAGGGACAGGGGGTATAGCAATCAGCCCCAGCATTTT
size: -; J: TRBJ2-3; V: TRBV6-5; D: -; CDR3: CASTTVGELTDTQYF; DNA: TGTGCCAGCACGACCGTCGGGGAGCTCACAGATACGCAGTATTTT
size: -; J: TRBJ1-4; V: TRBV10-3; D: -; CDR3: CAAGDDEKLFF; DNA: TGTGCCGCCGGAGACGATGAAAAACTGTTTTTT
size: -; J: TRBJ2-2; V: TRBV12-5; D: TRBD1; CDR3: CASGLWRTRDRGWYTGELFF; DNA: TGTGCTAGTGGTTTGTGGAGAACCCGGGACAGGGGTTGGTACACCGGGGAGCTGTTTTTT
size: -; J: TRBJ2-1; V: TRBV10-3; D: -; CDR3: CAISVRGIQKDNEQFF; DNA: TGTGCCATCAGTGTTCGAGGGATTCAGAAGGACAATGAGCAGTTCTTC
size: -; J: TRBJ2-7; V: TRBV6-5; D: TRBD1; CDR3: CASSSQGDEQYF; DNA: TGTGCCAGCAGTTCACAGGGGGACGAGCAGTACTTC
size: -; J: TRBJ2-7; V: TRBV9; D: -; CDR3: CASSVSAEASYEQYF; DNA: TGTGCCAGCAGCGTATCGGCGGAAGCCTCCTACGAGCAGTACTTC
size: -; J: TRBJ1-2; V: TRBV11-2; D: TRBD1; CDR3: CASSHRQGVVDGYTF; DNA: TGTGCCAGCAGCCACCGACAGGGGGTAGTGGATGGCTACACCTTC
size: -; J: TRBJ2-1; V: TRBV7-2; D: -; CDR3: CASSRTSNEQFF; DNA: TGTGCCAGCAGCCGTACTAGCAATGAGCAGTTCTTC
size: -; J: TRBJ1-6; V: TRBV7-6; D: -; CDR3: CASSLEAGLDNSPLHF; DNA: TGTGCCAGCAGCTTAGAGGCGGGACTGGATAATTCACCCCTCCACTTT
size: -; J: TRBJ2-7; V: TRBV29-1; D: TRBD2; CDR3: CSVVRSGSYEQYF; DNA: TGCAGCGTGGTCCGTAGCGGGAGTTACGAGCAGTACTTC
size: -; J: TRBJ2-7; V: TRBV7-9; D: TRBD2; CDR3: CASSDDRLASEQYF; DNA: TGTGCCAGCAGCGACGACAGACTAGCAAGTGAGCAGTACTTC
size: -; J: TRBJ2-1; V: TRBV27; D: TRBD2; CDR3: CASTPFRSGRSHEQFF; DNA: TGTGCCAGCACCCCTTTTCGCAGCGGGAGGAGCCATGAGCAGTTCTTC
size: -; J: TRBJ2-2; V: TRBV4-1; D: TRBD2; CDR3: CASSQDPGLANTGELFF; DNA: TGCGCCAGCAGCCAAGATCCGGGACTAGCGAACACCGGGGAGCTGTTTTTT
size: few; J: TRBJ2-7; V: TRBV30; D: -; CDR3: CAWSPRRGLNYEQYF; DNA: TGTGCCTGGAGTCCAAGACGAGGACTTAACTACGAGCAGTACTTC
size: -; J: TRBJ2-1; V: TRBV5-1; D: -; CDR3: CASSLWGDFGWGQFF; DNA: TGCGCCAGCAGCTTGTGGGGGGACTTTGGCTGGGGGCAGTTCTTC
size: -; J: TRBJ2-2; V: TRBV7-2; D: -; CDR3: CASRRTSSTGELFF; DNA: TGTGCCAGCAGGCGTACTAGCTCCACCGGGGAGCTGTTTTTT
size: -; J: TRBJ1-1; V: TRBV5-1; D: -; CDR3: CASSLDGQRAEAFF; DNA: TGCGCCAGCAGCTTGGACGGACAGAGGGCTGAAGCTTTCTTT
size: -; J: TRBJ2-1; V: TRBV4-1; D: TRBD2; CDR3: CASSQEGRGTSVFNEQFF; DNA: TGCGCCAGCAGCCAAGAGGGCCGTGGGACTAGCGTCTTCAATGAGCAGTTCTTC
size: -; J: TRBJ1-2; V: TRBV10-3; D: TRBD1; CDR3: CAISESAGQGRDGYTF; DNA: TGTGCCATCAGTGAGTCAGCCGGACAGGGGAGGGATGGCTACACCTTC
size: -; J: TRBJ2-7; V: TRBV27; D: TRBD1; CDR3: CASSPGTGGHEQYF; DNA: TGTGCCAGCAGTCCTGGGACAGGGGGCCACGAGCAGTACTTC
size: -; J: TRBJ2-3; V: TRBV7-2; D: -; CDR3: CASSFTVSTDTQYF; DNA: TGTGCCAGCAGCTTTACGGTGAGCACAGATACGCAGTATTTT